These T cell receptor beta chains were read from a single sample in a study of cytomegalovirus exposure and HLA in healthy donors. Assay used: immunoSEQ multiplex PCR; TCRdb lists only in-frame clones, some missing. The table lists fewer than 250,000 clones, 60% to 85% of them singletons. Sequencing was carried out using PBMCs. All receptors come from a man aged 35 to 55 in good health and CMV-seronegative. Each CDR3 is given with its conserved first and last residue. Each record gives: CDR3 protein, CDR3 DNA, clone size, V gene, D gene, J gene. The D gene is left open where the match is weak. Expanded clones are given a class, and other clones once, few, many or no size at all.

CASSSPGTGSNEQFF TGTGCCAGCAGTTCTCCGGGCACAGGGTCCAATGAGCAGTTCTTC few TRBV27 NA TRBJ2-1
CASSVGQGGNTIYF TGTGCCAGCAGCGTAGGACAGGGAGGAAACACCATATATTTT NA TRBV9 TRBD1 TRBJ1-3
CASSGGTGNQPQHF TGTGCCAGCAGCGGAGGGACAGGGAATCAGCCCCAGCATTTT NA TRBV7-9 TRBD1 TRBJ1-5
CASSLNRDRGFAYGYTF TGTGCCAGCAGCTTAAATCGGGATCGGGGTTTCGCATATGGCTACACCTTC NA TRBV7-2 NA TRBJ1-2
CASSLAAGTYEQYF TGCGCCAGCAGCTTGGCGGCAGGGACCTACGAGCAGTACTTC NA TRBV5-1 NA TRBJ2-7
CASSASNTGELFF TGTGCCAGCAGCGCATCGAACACCGGGGAGCTGTTTTTT once TRBV9 NA TRBJ2-2
CAWSRGRSYEQYF TGTGCCTGGAGTCGGGGGAGGTCCTACGAGCAGTACTTC NA TRBV30 NA TRBJ2-7
CASRQGSNQPQHF TGTGCCAGCAGACAGGGGAGCAATCAGCCCCAGCATTTT few TRBV6-6 TRBD1 TRBJ1-5
CASSLVARGNSPLHF TGTGCCAGCAGCCTGGTGGCCAGGGGGAATTCACCCCTCCACTTT NA TRBV11-2 TRBD1 TRBJ1-6
CAIRTRDRGSGANVLTF TGTGCCATCAGGACCCGGGACAGGGGGTCTGGGGCCAACGTCCTGACTTTC NA TRBV10-3 TRBD1 TRBJ2-6
CSVELGAGGADTQYF TGCAGCGTTGAACTAGGGGCGGGAGGGGCAGATACGCAGTATTTT NA TRBV29-1 TRBD2 TRBJ2-3
CASNGVSSYEQYF TGTGCCAGCAACGGGGTAAGCTCCTACGAGCAGTACTTC few TRBV6-1 NA TRBJ2-7
CASSPRQGKDRQHF TGTGCCAGCAGTCCCAGACAGGGGAAAGACAGGCAGCATTTT once TRBV27 TRBD1 TRBJ1-5
CASSTPTRNRDTQYF TGTGCCAGCAGCACACCGACTAGAAATCGCGATACGCAGTATTTT NA TRBV11-2 NA TRBJ2-3
CSVGFVGGSYEQYF TGCAGCGTTGGCTTCGTTGGCGGTTCCTACGAGCAGTACTTC few TRBV29-1 NA TRBJ2-7
CASSLGQRTDTQYF TGCGCCAGCAGCTTGGGACAGCGCACAGATACGCAGTATTTT NA TRBV5-1 NA TRBJ2-3
CASSQDEGLGSYEQYF TGTGCCAGCAGCCAAGATGAGGGACTAGGTTCCTACGAGCAGTACTTC few TRBV4-2 TRBD2 TRBJ2-7
CASSLTGQGRSPLHF TGTGCCAGCAGCTTGACGGGACAGGGGAGATCACCCCTCCACTTT NA TRBV5-6 TRBD1 TRBJ1-6
CASSGQGLNTEAFF TGTGCCAGCAGCGGGCAGGGCCTGAACACTGAAGCTTTCTTT NA TRBV7-2 NA TRBJ1-1
CASSGSGPRGEKLFF TGTGCCAGCAGCGGGAGCGGGCCCCGGGGTGAAAAACTGTTTTTT once TRBV7-9 NA TRBJ1-4
CASSQVPRGRGNYGYTF TGCGCCAGCAGCCAGGTACCCCGGGGCAGGGGAAACTATGGCTACACCTTC NA TRBV4-1 NA TRBJ1-2
CATSKTYRVAGSEQFF TGTGCCACCAGCAAGACCTACAGGGTAGCGGGAAGCGAGCAGTTCTTC NA TRBV15 TRBD2 TRBJ2-1
CASSSAGASGGLTRYEQYF TGCGCCAGCAGCTCCGCCGGCGCTAGCGGGGGGCTGACCCGTTACGAGCAGTACTTC NA TRBV5-1 TRBD2 TRBJ2-7
CASSPLAGDQYYNEQFF TGTGCCAGCAGCCCCCTAGCGGGGGACCAATACTACAATGAGCAGTTCTTC NA TRBV7-8 TRBD2 TRBJ2-1
CASSLESTAPLCLWTF TGTGCCAGCAGCTTAGAGAGTACAGCCCCTCTTTGTCTATGGACCTTC NA TRBV11-3 NA TRBJ1-2
CASSYSGASNEQFF TGTGCCAGCAGCTATAGCGGGGCAAGCAATGAGCAGTTCTTC NA TRBV7-3 TRBD2 TRBJ2-1
CEGSSGTTPYEQYF TGTGAGGGGAGCTCCGGGACTACCCCCTACGAGCAGTACTTC NA TRBV9 TRBD2 TRBJ2-7
CSVEMGKTSGLETQYF TGCAGCGTTGAAATGGGGAAGACTAGCGGGTTGGAGACCCAGTACTTC NA TRBV29-1 TRBD2 TRBJ2-5
CASSTLAQETQYF TGTGCCAGCAGCACCCTAGCGCAAGAGACCCAGTACTTC NA TRBV5-4 NA TRBJ2-5
CASSLRGQEITQKTQYF TGTGCCAGCAGTTTAAGGGGACAGGAGATAACCCAGAAGACCCAGTACTTC NA TRBV27 TRBD1 TRBJ2-5
CASSSLGAMSSYNEQFF TGTGCCAGCAGCTCCCTCGGAGCGATGAGCTCCTACAATGAGCAGTTCTTC NA TRBV7-9 NA TRBJ2-1
CSVATGSTEAFF TGCAGCGTGGCGACAGGGTCCACTGAAGCTTTCTTT NA TRBV29-1 TRBD1 TRBJ1-1
CASSLQGANTEAFF TGTGCCAGCAGCCTACAGGGGGCGAACACTGAAGCTTTCTTT NA TRBV5-4 TRBD1 TRBJ1-1
CAARGGIGTEAFF TGTGCCGCTCGTGGAGGGATCGGCACTGAAGCTTTCTTT NA TRBV10-3 NA TRBJ1-1
CASSLGQGPMNTEAFF TGTGCCAGCAGCTTAGGACAGGGCCCCATGAACACTGAAGCTTTCTTT NA TRBV7-2 TRBD1 TRBJ1-1